Presented here are 2 T cell receptor beta chains from one specimen sequenced in a study of blood T cell repertoires in COVID-19 (dated by TCRdb to 2019 to 2021). Receptor libraries were prepared by the immunoSEQ multiplex PCR assay. Sourced from immuneACCESS, this table was stored by TCRdb with only in-frame sequences that have V and J called. A share of the clones is absent; for the studies checked, an unresolved V gene accounts for under half, and the remainder has no known explanation. The sample table lists about 170,000 clones, 75% to 85% of them with a count of one. The top ten clones comprise roughly 15% of the sample. The sample consisted of PBMCs or T cells enriched from blood (not recorded which). These receptors were collected from a man in his fifties or sixties who had recovered from COVID-19.

The rearrangement links TRBV19 to TRBJ1-2; D uncertain. Per the germline V gene, CDR1 is LNHDA and CDR2 is SQIVND (reference sequence). The length of the CDR3 is 14 residues. Trimming took 5 bases from V and 5 from J, leaving 15 bases between them. The CDR3 DNA is TGTGCCAGTAGTGAAAAGAGGTTGTTTTATGGCTACACCTTC. The encoded protein is CASSEKRLFYGYTF.

The rearrangement links TRBV4-1 to TRBJ2-3; no clear D. Germline V gene data show CDR1 as MGHRA and CDR2 as YSYEKL. The CDR3 extends over 17 amino acids. V was shortened by 1 base and J by 0 bases, with 14 bases between the two germline ends. CDR3 in amino acids: CASSQVVTQTSTDTQYF. CDR3 DNA: TGCGCCAGCAGCCAAGTGGTTACACAGACGAGCACAGATACGCAGTATTTT.